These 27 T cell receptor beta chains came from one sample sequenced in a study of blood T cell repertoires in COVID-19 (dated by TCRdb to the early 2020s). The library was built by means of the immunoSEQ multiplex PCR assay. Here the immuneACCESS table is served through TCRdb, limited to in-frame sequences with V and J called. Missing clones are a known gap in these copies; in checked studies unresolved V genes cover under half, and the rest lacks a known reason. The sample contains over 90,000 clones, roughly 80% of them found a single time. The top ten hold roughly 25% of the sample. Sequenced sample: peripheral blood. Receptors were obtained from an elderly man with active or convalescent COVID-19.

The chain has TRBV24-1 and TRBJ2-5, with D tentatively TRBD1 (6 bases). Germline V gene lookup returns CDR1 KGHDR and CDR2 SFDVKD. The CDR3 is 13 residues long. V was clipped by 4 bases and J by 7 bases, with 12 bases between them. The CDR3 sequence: CATSDPGRGTQYF. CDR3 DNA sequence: TGTGCCACCAGTGACCCCGGCAGGGGGACCCAGTACTTC.

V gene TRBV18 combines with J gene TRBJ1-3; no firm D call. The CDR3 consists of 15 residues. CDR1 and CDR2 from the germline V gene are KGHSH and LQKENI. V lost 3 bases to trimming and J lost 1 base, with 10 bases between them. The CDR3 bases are TGTGCCAGCTCACCCAGGAGAGGGTCTGGAAACACCATATATTTT. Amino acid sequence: CASSPRRGSGNTIYF.

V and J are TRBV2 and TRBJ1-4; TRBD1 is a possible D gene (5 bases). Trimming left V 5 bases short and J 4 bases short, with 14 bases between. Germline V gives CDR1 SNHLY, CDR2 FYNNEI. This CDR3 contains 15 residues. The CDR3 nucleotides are TGTGCCAGCAGTCAGGACATTCGACTTAATGAAAAACTGTTTTTT. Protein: CASSQDIRLNEKLFF.

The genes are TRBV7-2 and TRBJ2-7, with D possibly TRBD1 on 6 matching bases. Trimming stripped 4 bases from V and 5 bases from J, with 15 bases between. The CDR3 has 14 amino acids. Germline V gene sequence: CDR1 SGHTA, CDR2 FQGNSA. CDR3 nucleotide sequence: TGTGCCAGCAGCTCCCCGAACAGGGTGGACGAGCAGTACTTC. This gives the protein CASSSPNRVDEQYF.

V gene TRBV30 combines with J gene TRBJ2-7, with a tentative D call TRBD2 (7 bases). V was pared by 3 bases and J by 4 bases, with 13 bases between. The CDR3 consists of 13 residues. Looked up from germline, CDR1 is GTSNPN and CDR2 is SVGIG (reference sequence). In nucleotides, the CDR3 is TGTGCCTGGAGCCGGGGGGCGCGTTACGAGCAGTACTTC. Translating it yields CAWSRGARYEQYF.

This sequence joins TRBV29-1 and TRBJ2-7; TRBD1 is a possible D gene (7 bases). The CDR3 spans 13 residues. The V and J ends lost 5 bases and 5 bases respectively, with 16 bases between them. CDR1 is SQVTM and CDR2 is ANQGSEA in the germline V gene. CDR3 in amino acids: CSVQTGRLDEQYF. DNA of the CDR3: TGCAGCGTTCAGACAGGGAGGTTGGACGAGCAGTACTTC.

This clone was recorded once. The CDR3 is CASSRVAGMNTEAFF. The CDR3 nucleotides read TGTGCCAGCAGCCGAGTCGCAGGAATGAACACTGAAGCTTTCTTT. The chain uses TRBV11-2 and TRBJ1-1; D gene ambiguous. There are 15 residues in the CDR3. The V end lost 5 bases, the J end lost 0 bases, and 13 bases lay between the germline ends. The V gene's germline CDR1 is SGHAT and CDR2 FQNNGV.

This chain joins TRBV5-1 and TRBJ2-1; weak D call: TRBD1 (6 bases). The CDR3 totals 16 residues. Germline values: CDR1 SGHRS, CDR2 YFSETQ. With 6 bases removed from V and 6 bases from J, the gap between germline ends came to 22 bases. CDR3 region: CASILNTQTGANEQFF. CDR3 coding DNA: TGCGCCAGCATACTAAATACCCAGACAGGAGCCAATGAGCAGTTCTTC.

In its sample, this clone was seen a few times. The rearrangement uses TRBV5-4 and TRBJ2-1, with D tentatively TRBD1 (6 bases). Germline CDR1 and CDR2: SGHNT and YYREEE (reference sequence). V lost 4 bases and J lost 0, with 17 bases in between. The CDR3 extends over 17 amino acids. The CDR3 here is CASSPTRGQSSYNEQFF. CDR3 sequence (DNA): TGTGCCAGCAGCCCTACCAGAGGACAGAGCTCCTACAATGAGCAGTTCTTC.

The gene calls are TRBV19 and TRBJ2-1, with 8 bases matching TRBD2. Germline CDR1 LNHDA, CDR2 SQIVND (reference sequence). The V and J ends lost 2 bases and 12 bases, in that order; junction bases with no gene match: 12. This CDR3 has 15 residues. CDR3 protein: CASSIRSMGLVWQFF. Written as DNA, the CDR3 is TGTGCCAGTAGTATAAGGAGTATGGGACTAGTGTGGCAGTTCTTC.

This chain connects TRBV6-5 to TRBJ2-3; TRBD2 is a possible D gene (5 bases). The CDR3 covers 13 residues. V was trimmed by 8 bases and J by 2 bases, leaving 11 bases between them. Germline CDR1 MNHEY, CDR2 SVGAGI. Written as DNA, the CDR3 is TGTGCCAGCGGACGGAGGCCCACAGATACGCAGTATTTT. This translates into CASGRRPTDTQYF.

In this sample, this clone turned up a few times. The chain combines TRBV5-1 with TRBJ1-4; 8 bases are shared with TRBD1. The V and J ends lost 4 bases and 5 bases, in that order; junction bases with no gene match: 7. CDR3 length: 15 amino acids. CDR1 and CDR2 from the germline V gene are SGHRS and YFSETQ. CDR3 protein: CASSLRTGRNEKLFF. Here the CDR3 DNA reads TGCGCCAGCAGCCTCCGGACAGGGAGGAATGAAAAACTGTTTTTT.

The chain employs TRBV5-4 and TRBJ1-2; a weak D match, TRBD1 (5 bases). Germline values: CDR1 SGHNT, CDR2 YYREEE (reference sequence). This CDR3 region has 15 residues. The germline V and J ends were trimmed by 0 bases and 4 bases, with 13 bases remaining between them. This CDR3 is CASSLDWDSTYGYTF. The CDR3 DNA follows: TGTGCCAGCAGCTTGGACTGGGACTCCACCTATGGCTACACCTTC. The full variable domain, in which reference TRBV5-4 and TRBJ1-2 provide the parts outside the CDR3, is ETGVTQSPTHLIKTRGQQVTLRCSSQSGHNTVSWYQQALGQGPQFIFQYYREEENGRGNFPPRFSGLQFPNYSSELNVNALELDDSALYLCASSLDWDSTYGYTFGSGTRLTVV.

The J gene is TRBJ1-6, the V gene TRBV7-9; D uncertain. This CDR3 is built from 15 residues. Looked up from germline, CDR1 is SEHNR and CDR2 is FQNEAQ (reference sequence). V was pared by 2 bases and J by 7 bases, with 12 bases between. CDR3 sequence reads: CASSLLTAENSPLHF. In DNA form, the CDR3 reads TGTGCCAGCAGCTTATTGACGGCGGAAAATTCACCCCTCCACTTT.

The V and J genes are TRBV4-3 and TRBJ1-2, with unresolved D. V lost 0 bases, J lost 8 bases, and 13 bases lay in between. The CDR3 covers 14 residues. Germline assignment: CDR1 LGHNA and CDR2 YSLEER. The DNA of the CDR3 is TGCGCCAGCAGCCAAGATAGGAGCAGAGGGGGCTACACCTTC. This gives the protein CASSQDRSRGGYTF.

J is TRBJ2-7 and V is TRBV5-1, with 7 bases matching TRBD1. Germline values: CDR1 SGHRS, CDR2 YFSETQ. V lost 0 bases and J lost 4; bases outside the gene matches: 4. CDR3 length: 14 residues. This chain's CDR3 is CASSLGDRDYEQYF. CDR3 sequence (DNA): TGCGCCAGCAGCTTGGGGGACAGAGATTACGAGCAGTACTTC.

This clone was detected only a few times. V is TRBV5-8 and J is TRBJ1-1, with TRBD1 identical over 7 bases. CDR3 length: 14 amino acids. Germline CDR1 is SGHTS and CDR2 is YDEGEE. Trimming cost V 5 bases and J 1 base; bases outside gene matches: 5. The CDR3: CASSWDRANTEAFF. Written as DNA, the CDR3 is TGTGCCAGCAGTTGGGACAGAGCGAACACTGAAGCTTTCTTT.

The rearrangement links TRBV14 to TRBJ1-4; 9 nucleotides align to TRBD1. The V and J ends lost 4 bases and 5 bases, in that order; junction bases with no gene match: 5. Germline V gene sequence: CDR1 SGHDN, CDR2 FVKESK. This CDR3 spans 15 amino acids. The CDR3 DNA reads TGTGCCAGCAGCCCTAGGGACAGGGAAAATGAAAAACTGTTTTTT. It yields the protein CASSPRDRENEKLFF.

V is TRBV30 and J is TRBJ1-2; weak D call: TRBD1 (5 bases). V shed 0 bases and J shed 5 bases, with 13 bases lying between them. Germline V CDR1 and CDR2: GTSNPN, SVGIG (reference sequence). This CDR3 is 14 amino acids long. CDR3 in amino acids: CAWSVKGIRYGYTF. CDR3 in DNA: TGTGCCTGGAGTGTAAAGGGGATCCGTTATGGCTACACCTTC. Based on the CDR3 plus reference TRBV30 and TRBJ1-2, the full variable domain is SQTIHQWPATLVQPVGSPLSLECTVEGTSNPNLYWYRQAAGRGLQLLFYSVGIGQISSEVPQNLSASRPQDRQFILSSKKLLLSDSGFYLCAWSVKGIRYGYTFGSGTRLTVV.

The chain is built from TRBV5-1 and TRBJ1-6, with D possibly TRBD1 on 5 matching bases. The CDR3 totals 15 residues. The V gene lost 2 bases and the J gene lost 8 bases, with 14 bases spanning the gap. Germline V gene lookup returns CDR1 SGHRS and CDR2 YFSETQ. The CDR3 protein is CASSLTRVRDSPLHF. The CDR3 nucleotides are TGCGCCAGCAGCTTAACCAGGGTTCGTGATTCACCCCTCCACTTT.

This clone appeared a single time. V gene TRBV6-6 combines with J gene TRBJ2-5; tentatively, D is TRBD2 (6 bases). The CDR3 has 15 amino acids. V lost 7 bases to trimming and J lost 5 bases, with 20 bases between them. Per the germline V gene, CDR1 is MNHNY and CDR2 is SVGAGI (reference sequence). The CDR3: CASTGAGRIEETQYF. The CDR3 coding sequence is TGTGCCAGCACCGGGGCAGGGAGGATAGAGGAGACCCAGTACTTC.

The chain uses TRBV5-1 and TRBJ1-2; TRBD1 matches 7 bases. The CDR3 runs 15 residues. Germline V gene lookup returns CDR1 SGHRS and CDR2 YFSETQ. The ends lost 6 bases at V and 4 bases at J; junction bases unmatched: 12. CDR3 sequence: CASTATAGGGYGYTF. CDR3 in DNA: TGCGCCAGCACCGCGACGGCAGGGGGAGGCTATGGCTACACCTTC.

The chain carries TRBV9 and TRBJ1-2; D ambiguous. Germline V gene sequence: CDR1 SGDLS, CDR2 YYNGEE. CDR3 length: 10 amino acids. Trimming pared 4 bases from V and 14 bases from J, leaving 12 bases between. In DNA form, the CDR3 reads TGTGCCAGCAGCCCTCGCTCGGGAACCTTC. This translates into CASSPRSGTF.

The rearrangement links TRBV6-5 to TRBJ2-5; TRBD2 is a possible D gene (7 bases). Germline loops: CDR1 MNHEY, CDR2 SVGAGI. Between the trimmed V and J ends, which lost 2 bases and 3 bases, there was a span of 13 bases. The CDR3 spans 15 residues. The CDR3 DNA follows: TGTGCCAGCAGTTACGGGCGGGGGCAAGAAGAGACCCAGTACTTC. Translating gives CASSYGRGQEETQYF.

CDR3 nucleotide sequence: TGTGCCAGCAGCTTAATGATTGGGACAGTAGACGACTATGGCTACACCTTC. Translated, it gives CASSLMIGTVDDYGYTF. This chain links TRBV7-9 with TRBJ1-2, with TRBD1 matching 7 bases. Germline CDR1 reads SEHNR; CDR2 reads FQNEAQ (reference sequence). Losses at the gene ends were 2 bases for V and 3 bases for J; bases not matched to a gene: 12. This CDR3 contains 17 residues.

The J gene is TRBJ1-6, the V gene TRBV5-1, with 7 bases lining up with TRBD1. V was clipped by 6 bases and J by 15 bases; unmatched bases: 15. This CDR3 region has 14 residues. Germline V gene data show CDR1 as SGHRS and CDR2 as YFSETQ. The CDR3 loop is CASKEGAENLGLHF. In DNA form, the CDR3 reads TGCGCCAGCAAAGAGGGGGCCGAGAATTTGGGCCTCCACTTT.

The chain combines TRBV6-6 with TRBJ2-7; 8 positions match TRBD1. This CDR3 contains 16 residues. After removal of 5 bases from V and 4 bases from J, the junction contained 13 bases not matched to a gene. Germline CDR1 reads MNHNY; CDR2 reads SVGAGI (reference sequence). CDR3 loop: CASSPHPWTGRYEQYF. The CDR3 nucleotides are TGTGCCAGCAGTCCTCACCCGTGGACAGGGCGTTACGAGCAGTACTTC.